This is a list of T cell receptor beta chains from one sample in a study of OX40 agonist ivuxolimab in advanced cancers. Some clones are missing from TCRdb's copy, which holds only in-frame ones; the method was immunoSEQ multiplex PCR. The sample includes fewer than 95,000 clones, 80% to 95% of them seen just once. The material sequenced was CD4+ or CD8+ T cells sorted from blood, taken in a trial of the OX40 agonist ivuxolimab. The receptors come from an adult with an advanced solid tumor such as melanoma, head and neck, liver or kidney cancer. CDR3s include the opening cysteine and the closing phenylalanine or tryptophan. D genes are given only for firm matches. Size tells how often a clone was seen (once, few, many) or the class of an expanded clone, and some rows leave it out.

>TRBV27|-|-|TRBJ1-1
TGTGCCAGCAGCCGAGGAGGGACGAGGGCTGAAGCTTTCTTT
CASSRGGTRAEAFF
>TRBV19|once|-|TRBJ1-3
TGTGCCAGTAGTACGGGGATCTCTGGAAACACCATATATTTT
CASSTGISGNTIYF
>TRBV27|once|-|TRBJ2-7
TGTGCCAGCAGTCCCGGGACTTCCTCCTACGAGCAGTACTTC
CASSPGTSSYEQYF
>TRBV21-1|-|-|TRBJ2-3
TGTGCCAGCAGCAAAGAGAGGCTTTCCCCCCCAGATACGCAGTATTTT
CASSKERLSPPDTQYF
>TRBV28|-|-|TRBJ1-4
TGTGCCAGCAGTTTAAGCGAAAAACTGTTTTTT
CASSLSEKLFF
>TRBV9|-|-|TRBJ1-3
TGTGCCAGCAGCGCCCAGGGTACATCTGGAAACACCATATATTTT
CASSAQGTSGNTIYF
>TRBV28|once|-|TRBJ1-1
TGTGCCAGCAGTTTTGACAGCTTGAACACTGAAGCTTTCTTT
CASSFDSLNTEAFF
>TRBV7-8|-|-|TRBJ1-2
TGTGCCAGCAGCCCGCGGGCCGAGAACTATGGCTACACCTTC
CASSPRAENYGYTF
>TRBV6-7|-|-|TRBJ2-7
TGTGCCAGCAGATTAGTGGCAGACGAGCAGTACTTC
CASRLVADEQYF
>TRBV30|-|-|TRBJ2-7
TGTGCCTGCCGCATCGAGGGCAGGGACTACGAGCAGTACTTC
CACRIEGRDYEQYF
>TRBV11-3|-|-|TRBJ2-3
TGTGCCAGCAGCTCTGGACAGAGTAAAAGCACAGATACGCAGTATTTT
CASSSGQSKSTDTQYF
>TRBV30|-|-|TRBJ2-3
TGTGCCTGGTGGGGTAGCGGTACAGATACGCAGTATTTT
CAWWGSGTDTQYF
>TRBV5-6|-|-|TRBJ1-3
TGTGCCAGCAGCTTGACACAGGCTATCTCTGGAAACACCATATATTTT
CASSLTQAISGNTIYF
>TRBV27|-|TRBD1|TRBJ2-7
TGTGCCAGCAGTCCCTGGGACGACAGGGAGAAATACGAGCAGTACTTC
CASSPWDDREKYEQYF
>TRBV4-1|-|-|TRBJ1-5
TGCGCCAGCAGCCATAAGGGTTTAGGGCCGCCCCAGCATTTT
CASSHKGLGPPQHF
>TRBV10-3|-|TRBD1|TRBJ1-3
TGTGCCATCAGTGAGCCTGGGACAGCGGACACCATATATTTT
CAISEPGTADTIYF
>TRBV6-5|-|-|TRBJ1-5
TGTGCCAGCAGCCCACAGGGAGGGTCGGCTCAGCCCCAGCATTTT
CASSPQGGSAQPQHF
>TRBV7-2|once|-|TRBJ2-4
TGTGCCAGCAGCCAACAAGACAGAAACATTCAGTACTTC
CASSQQDRNIQYF
>TRBV21-1|-|-|TRBJ2-3
TGTGCCAGCAGCACACCGGGACTAGATACAGATACGCAGTATTTT
CASSTPGLDTDTQYF
>TRBV12-5|-|TRBD1|TRBJ2-7
TGTGCTAGTGGTTTCGATGGACAGGCCTACGAGCAGTACTTC
CASGFDGQAYEQYF
>TRBV11-2|-|TRBD2|TRBJ2-7
TGTGCCAGCAGCTTAGACCCGACTAGCGGGGCCACTTCCTACGAGCAGTACTTC
CASSLDPTSGATSYEQYF
>TRBV6-5|-|TRBD1|TRBJ1-1
TGTGCCAGCAGTTATTTGCCGGGACAGTACACTGAAGCTTTCTTT
CASSYLPGQYTEAFF